Below, 10 T cell receptor beta chains from the same sample are listed, as sequenced in a study of blood T cell repertoires in COVID-19. TCRdb's table, derived via immunoSEQ multiplex PCR, lists solely in-frame clones and lacks some. The sample gives about 97,000 clones, about 87% of which show up once; about 9.9% is in the top ten. Sequenced input: peripheral blood. Source of these receptors: a woman aged 25 to 39 with acute or convalescent COVID-19.

V is TRBV5-1 and J is TRBJ1-4, with D maybe TRBD1 (5 bases). The V and J ends lost 0 bases and 8 bases respectively, with 14 bases between them. The CDR3 sequence is 15 residues long. The germline CDR1 and CDR2 sequences are SGHRS and YFSETQ. The chain's CDR3 is CASSLAWGTEEKLFF. The CDR3 DNA follows: TGCGCCAGCAGCTTGGCTTGGGGCACAGAAGAAAAACTGTTTTTT.

The chain recombines TRBV9 with TRBJ2-5; 7 bases fit TRBD2. Trimming cost V 3 bases and J 3 bases; bases outside gene matches: 14. The CDR3 sequence is 17 residues long. The germline CDR1 and CDR2 sequences are SGDLS and YYNGEE. CDR3 in DNA: TGTGCCAGCAGCGCAATCGCCCCGGGAGGAGGGAAAGAGACCCAGTACTTC. It encodes CASSAIAPGGGKETQYF.

This clone was seen only once. The chain recombines TRBV28 with TRBJ1-4; 9 nucleotides agree with TRBD1. After removal of 2 bases from V and 7 bases from J, the junction contained 5 bases not matched to a gene. The CDR3 loop spans 15 amino acids. The germline V gene encodes CDR1 MDHEN and CDR2 SYDVKM. The CDR3 sequence is CASSLPTGGVEKLFF. The CDR3, as DNA: TGTGCCAGCAGTTTACCGACAGGGGGAGTTGAAAAACTGTTTTTT.

V usage is TRBV15 and J usage is TRBJ2-7; 9 bases map to TRBD1. The CDR3 runs to 16 residues. Germline values: CDR1 LNHNV, CDR2 YYDKDF (reference sequence). With 3 bases clipped from V and 1 base from J, the junction kept 7 bases outside the gene matches. The CDR3 loop reads CATSSERDRVSYEQYF. The CDR3 bases are TGTGCCACCAGCAGCGAGAGGGACAGGGTTTCCTACGAGCAGTACTTC.

Only a few counts were recorded for this clone. The CDR3 region is CASGDSGEQFF. CDR3 DNA: TGTGCCAGCGGGGATAGCGGGGAGCAGTTCTTC. The rearrangement joins TRBV27 to TRBJ2-1; 7 bases line up with TRBD2. Trimming at V came to 8 bases and at J to 10 bases, leaving 5 bases not matched to a gene. CDR1 MNHEY and CDR2 SMNVEV come from the germline V gene (reference sequence). This CDR3 has 11 residues.

In this sample, this clone turned up once. J is TRBJ2-1 and V is TRBV7-9; 13 nucleotides align to TRBD2. The V gene end was trimmed by 4 bases and the J gene end by 4 bases; junction bases not matched to a gene: 7. This CDR3 contains 17 residues. Germline lookup yields CDR1 SEHNR and CDR2 FQNEAQ (reference sequence). The CDR3 sequence is CASSSTLAGGRYNEQFF. The CDR3 DNA reads TGTGCCAGCAGCTCCACACTAGCGGGGGGGCGTTACAATGAGCAGTTCTTC.

The chain has TRBV7-9 and TRBJ2-7; TRBD2 agrees at 7 bases. Germline CDR1 is SEHNR and CDR2 is FQNEAQ (reference sequence). The CDR3 totals 15 residues. J gave up 5 bases and V 5 bases, and 12 bases lay outside the gene matches. CDR3 sequence reads: CASSPRGGVDHEQYF. Here the CDR3 DNA reads TGTGCCAGCAGCCCCCGGGGAGGGGTAGACCACGAGCAGTACTTC.

The chain recombines TRBV7-2 with TRBJ2-7; weak D call: TRBD2 (7 bases). This CDR3 has 13 amino acids. V gave up 5 bases and J gave up 7 bases, with 15 bases separating them. CDR1 and CDR2 (germline): SGHTA, FQGNSA. The CDR3 nucleotides are TGTGCCAGCAGCCCAGTAGGGGGGGGAGAGCAGTACTTC. This gives the protein CASSPVGGGEQYF. The full variable domain, completed using reference TRBV7-2 and TRBJ2-7, is GAGVSQSPSNKVTEKGKDVELRCDPISGHTALYWYRQSLGQGLEFLIYFQGNSAPDKSGLPSDRFSAERTGGSVSTLTIQRTQQEDSAVYLCASSPVGGGEQYFGPGTRLTVT.

V gene TRBV9 combines with J gene TRBJ1-1; D uncertain. Germline V gene data show CDR1 as SGDLS and CDR2 as YYNGEE. Trimming removed 0 bases at V and 1 base at J, with 10 bases between. This CDR3 region has 15 residues. As DNA, the CDR3 is TGTGCCAGCAGCGTAGGTGGAGGCCAGAACACTGAAGCTTTCTTT. Translated: CASSVGGGQNTEAFF.

The rearrangement joins TRBV6-1 to TRBJ2-5, with 12 bases identical to TRBD2. The CDR3 loop spans 17 amino acids. Germline V gene data show CDR1 as MNHNS and CDR2 as SASEGT. V lost 1 base, J lost 9 bases, and 12 bases stayed unmatched. The CDR3 reads CASSEGQGKASGGAQYF. The CDR3 DNA reads as TGTGCCAGCAGTGAAGGGCAGGGAAAGGCTAGCGGGGGGGCCCAGTACTTC.